What follows is one T cell receptor (beta chain) and its context. Its antigen is unknown. Only in-frame clones appear in the TCRdb table, and some are missing; sequencing was by immunoSEQ multiplex PCR. The repertoire consists of 2 million to 2.5 million clones, with approximately 94% occurring once and the leading ten covering roughly 1.7%. This entry is derived from a study of shared clonotypes between healthy human individuals. Study results and limitations: Non-shared clonotypes had lower generation probabilities than clonotypes shared by all four sorted-subset donors.

As defined, naive CD8 cells were CD45RO-negative and positively selected for CCR7, with terminally differentiated effector memory CD45RA+ cells excluded. Germline loops: CDR1 SGHDT, CDR2 YYEEEE. This CDR3 is built from 11 residues. V lost 4 bases to trimming and J lost 2 bases, with 4 bases between them. This chain joins TRBV5-6 and TRBJ2-7; unclear D gene. The sequenced sample consisted of naive CD8+ T cells from PBMCs. This TCR was sampled from a man aged 18 to 30 in good health. Some clones in this sample may be carry-over from other donors' samples. CDR3 DNA: TGTGCCAGCAGCCAAGCCTACGAGCAGTACTTC. Amino acid sequence: CASSQAYEQYF.